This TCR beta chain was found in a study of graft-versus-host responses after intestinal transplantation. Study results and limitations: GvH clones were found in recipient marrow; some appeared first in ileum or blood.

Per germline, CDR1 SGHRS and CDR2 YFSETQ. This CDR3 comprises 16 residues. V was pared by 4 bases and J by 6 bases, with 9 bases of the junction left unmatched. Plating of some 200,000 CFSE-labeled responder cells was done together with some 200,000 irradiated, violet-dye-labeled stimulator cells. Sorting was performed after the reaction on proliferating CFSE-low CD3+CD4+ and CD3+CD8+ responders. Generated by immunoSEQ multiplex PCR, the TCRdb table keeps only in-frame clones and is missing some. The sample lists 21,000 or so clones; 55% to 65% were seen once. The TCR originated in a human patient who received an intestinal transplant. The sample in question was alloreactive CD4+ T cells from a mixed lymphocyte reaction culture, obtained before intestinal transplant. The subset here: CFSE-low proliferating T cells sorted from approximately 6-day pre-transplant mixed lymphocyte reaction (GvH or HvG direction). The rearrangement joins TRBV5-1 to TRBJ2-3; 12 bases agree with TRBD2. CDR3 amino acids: CASSPPWTSGADTQYF. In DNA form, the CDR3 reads TGCGCCAGCAGCCCTCCATGGACTAGCGGGGCCGATACGCAGTATTTT.